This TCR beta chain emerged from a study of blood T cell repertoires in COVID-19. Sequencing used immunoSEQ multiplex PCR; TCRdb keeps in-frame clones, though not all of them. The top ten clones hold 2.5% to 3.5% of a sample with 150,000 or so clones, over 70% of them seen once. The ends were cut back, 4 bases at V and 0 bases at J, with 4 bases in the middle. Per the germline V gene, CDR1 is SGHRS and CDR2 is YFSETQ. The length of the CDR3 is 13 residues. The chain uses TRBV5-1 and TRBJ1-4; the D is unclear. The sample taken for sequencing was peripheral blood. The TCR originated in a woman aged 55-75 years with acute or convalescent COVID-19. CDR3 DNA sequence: TGCGCCAGCAGCCCGGCAACTAATGAAAAACTGTTTTTT. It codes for CASSPATNEKLFF.